This T cell receptor beta chain comes out of a study of T-cell memory formation after mild COVID-19. At the level of the study: The two donors had largely donor-specific TCR clusters.

TCRdb re-analysed the 5' RACE reads in MiXCR, keeping a single row per CDR3 protein. Of roughly 280,000 distinct CDR3 sequences detected, about 17% appear once; the ten largest clones hold about a fifth. This clonotype appeared a few times. Its target is unknown. Findings of the study overall: Chiefly within CM and EM were the contracting CD4+ clones; CD8+ ones were within EMRA. Clones that contracted from day 15 to 85 had balanced CD4/CD8; later expanders were CD4+ biased. The authors left the SARS-CoV-2 specificity of second-wave clones peaking on day 37 unconfirmed.

What was sequenced was PBMCs or a T cell subset sorted from them (not recorded which). The clonotype comes from a man aged 18 to 29 who had mild COVID-19 (a few samples of this study predate the infection). Cell type and time point are not known.

As DNA, the CDR3 is TGTGCCAGCAGCCGGACTAGCGGGGATGAGACCCAGTACTTC. Amino acid sequence: CASSRTSGDETQYF. This sequence joins TRBV7-2 and TRBJ2-5; 12 nucleotides match TRBD2. The CDR3 length is 14 residues. In germline, CDR1 is SGHTA, CDR2 FQGNSA. V was pared by 5 bases and J by 5 bases, with 3 bases of the junction left unmatched.